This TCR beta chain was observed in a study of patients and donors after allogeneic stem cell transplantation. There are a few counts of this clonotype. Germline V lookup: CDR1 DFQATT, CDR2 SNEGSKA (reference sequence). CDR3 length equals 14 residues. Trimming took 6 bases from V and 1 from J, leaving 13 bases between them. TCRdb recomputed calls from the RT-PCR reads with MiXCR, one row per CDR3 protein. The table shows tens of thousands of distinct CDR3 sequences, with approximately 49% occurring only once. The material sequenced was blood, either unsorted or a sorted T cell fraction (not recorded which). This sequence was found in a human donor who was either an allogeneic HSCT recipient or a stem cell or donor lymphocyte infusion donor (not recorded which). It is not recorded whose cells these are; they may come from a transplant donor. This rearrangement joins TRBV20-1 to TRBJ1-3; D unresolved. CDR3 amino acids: CSADLLGSGNTIYF. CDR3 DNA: TGCAGTGCCGATCTGCTAGGGTCTGGAAACACCATATATTTT.